This T cell receptor (beta chain) comes out of a study of T cells after yellow fever vaccination. Across the whole study: SMART-Seq v4 Ultra Low Input handled preparation of low-cell-number fractions.

TCRdb recomputed calls from the 5' RACE reads with MiXCR, one row per CDR3 protein. The table shows 300,000 or so distinct CDR3 sequences, with roughly 4% occurring only once. The CDR3 extends over 14 amino acids. V lost 3 bases and J 5 bases, leaving 8 bases between the germline ends. Germline CDR1 MDHEN, CDR2 SYDVKM. This receptor was taken from a man aged 18 to 30 who received the YFV17D yellow fever vaccine. This chain joins TRBV28 and TRBJ2-6; D is undetermined. The sample here was PBMCs, taken 5 days after the yellow fever booster vaccination. The CDR3 is CASSFQIRANVLTF. CDR3 DNA sequence: TGTGCCAGCAGTTTCCAGATCCGGGCCAACGTCCTGACTTTC. Looking up the rest from reference TRBV28 and TRBJ2-6 gives the full variable domain: DVKVTQSSRYLVKRTGEKVFLECVQDMDHENMFWYRQDPGLGLRLIYFSYDVKMKEKGDIPEGYSVSREKKERFSLILESASTNQTSMYLCASSFQIRANVLTFGAGSRLTVL.